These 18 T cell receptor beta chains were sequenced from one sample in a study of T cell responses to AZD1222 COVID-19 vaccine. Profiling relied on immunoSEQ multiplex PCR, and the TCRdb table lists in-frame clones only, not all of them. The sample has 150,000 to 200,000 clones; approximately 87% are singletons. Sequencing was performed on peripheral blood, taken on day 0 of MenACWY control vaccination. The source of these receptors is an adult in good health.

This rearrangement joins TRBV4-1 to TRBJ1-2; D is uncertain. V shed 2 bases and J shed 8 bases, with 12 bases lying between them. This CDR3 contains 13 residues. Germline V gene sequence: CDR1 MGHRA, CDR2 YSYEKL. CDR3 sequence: CASSQPPNRGYTF. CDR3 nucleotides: TGCGCCAGCAGCCAACCTCCCAACCGCGGCTACACCTTC.

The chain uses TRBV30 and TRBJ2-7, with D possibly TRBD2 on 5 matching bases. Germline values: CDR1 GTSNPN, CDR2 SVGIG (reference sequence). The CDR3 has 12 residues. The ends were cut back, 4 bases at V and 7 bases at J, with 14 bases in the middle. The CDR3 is CAWTLGSGEQYF. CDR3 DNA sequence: TGTGCCTGGACCTTGGGCTCGGGAGAGCAGTACTTC.

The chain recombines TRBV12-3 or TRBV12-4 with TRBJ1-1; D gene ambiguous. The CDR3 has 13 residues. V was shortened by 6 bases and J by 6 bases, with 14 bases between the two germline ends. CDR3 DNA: TGTGCCAGCAGCCGGACCGCGGTCTCTGAAGCTTTCTTT. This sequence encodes CASSRTAVSEAFF.

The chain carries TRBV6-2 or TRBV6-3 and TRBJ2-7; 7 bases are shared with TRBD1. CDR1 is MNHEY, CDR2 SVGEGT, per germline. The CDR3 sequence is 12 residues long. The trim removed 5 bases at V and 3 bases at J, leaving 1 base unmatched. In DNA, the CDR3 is TGTGCCAGCAGTGGGACAGACTACGAGCAGTACTTC. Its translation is CASSGTDYEQYF.

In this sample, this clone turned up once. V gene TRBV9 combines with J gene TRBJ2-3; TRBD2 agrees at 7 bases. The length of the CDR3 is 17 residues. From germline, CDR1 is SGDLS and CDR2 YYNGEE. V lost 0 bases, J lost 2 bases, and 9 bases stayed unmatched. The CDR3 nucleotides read TGTGCCAGCAGCGTAGCCACGGGACTACCCTTCACAGATACGCAGTATTTT. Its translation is CASSVATGLPFTDTQYF.

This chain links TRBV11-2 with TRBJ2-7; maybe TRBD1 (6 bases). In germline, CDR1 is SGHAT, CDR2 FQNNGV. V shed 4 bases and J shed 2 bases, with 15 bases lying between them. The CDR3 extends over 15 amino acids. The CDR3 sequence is CASSSNRVGTYEQYF. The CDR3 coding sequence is TGTGCCAGCAGCTCAAACAGGGTCGGAACCTACGAGCAGTACTTC.

The chain's CDR3 is CASSVRGDIGGYTF. The CDR3 DNA sequence: TGTGCCAGCAGCGTGAGAGGGGACATAGGTGGCTACACCTTC. The genes are TRBV2 and TRBJ1-2; a possible D gene is TRBD1 (6 bases). This CDR3 spans 14 amino acids. Germline-derived CDR1 and CDR2 are SNHLY and FYNNEI. V lost 6 bases and J 7 bases, leaving 18 bases between the germline ends.

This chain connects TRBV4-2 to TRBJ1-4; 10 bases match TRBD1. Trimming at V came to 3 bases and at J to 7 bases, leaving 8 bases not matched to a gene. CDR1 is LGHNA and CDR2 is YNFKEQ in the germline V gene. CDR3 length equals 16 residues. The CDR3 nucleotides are TGTGCCAGCAGCCATGATGCAGGGACAGGGGCTGAAAAACTGTTTTTT. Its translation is CASSHDAGTGAEKLFF.

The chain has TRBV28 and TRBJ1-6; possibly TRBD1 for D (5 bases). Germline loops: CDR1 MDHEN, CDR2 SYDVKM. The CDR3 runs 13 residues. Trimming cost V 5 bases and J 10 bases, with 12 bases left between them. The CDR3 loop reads CASSPAGGSPLHF. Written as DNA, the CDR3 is TGTGCCAGCAGTCCAGCCGGGGGGTCACCCCTCCACTTT.

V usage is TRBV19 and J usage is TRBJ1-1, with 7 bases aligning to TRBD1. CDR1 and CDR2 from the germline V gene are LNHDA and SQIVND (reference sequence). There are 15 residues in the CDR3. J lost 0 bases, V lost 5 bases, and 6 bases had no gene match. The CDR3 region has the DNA TGTGCCAGTAGTGCGGACAGGTTCATGAACACTGAAGCTTTCTTT. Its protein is CASSADRFMNTEAFF.

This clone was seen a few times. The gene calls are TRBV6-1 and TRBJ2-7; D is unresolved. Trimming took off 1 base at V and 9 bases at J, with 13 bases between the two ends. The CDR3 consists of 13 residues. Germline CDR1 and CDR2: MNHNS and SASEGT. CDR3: CASSEVSSWWQYF. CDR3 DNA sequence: TGTGCCAGCAGTGAAGTGTCATCATGGTGGCAGTACTTC.

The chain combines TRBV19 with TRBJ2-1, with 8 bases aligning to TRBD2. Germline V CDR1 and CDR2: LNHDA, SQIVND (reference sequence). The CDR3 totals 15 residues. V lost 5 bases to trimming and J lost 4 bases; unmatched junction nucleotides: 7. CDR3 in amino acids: CASSAQERGYNEQFF. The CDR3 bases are TGTGCCAGTAGTGCGCAGGAGCGGGGGTACAATGAGCAGTTCTTC.

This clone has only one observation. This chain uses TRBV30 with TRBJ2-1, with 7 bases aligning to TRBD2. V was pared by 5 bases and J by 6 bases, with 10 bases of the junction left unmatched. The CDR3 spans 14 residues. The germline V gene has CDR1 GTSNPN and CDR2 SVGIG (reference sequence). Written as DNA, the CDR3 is TGTGCCTGGGCGAGGGCGGGGGACCCCAATGAGCAGTTCTTC. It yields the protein CAWARAGDPNEQFF.

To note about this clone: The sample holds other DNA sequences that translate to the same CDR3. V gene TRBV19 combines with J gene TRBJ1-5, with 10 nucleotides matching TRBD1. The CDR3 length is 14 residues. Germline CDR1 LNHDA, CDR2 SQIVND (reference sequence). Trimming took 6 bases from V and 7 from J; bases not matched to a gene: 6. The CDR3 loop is CASRDGQGGQPQHF. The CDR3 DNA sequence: TGTGCCAGTAGGGACGGACAGGGGGGACAGCCCCAGCATTTT.

The DNA for the CDR3 is TGTGCCAGCCAACTGCGTAACGGGGGCTATGGCTACACCTTC. This sequence encodes CASQLRNGGYGYTF. This chain connects TRBV6-5 to TRBJ1-2, with D possibly TRBD1 on 5 matching bases. The germline V and J ends were trimmed by 8 bases and 4 bases, with 17 bases remaining between them. Germline CDR1 MNHEY, CDR2 SVGAGI. The CDR3 is made up of 14 amino acids.

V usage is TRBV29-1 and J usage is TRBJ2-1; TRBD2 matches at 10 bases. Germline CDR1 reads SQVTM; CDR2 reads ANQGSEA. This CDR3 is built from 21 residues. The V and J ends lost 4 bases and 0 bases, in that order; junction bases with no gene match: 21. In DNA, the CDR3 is TGCAGCGTTGCTCCTAGCGGGAGCGGGGTCCAACAGCTAAGCTCCTACAATGAGCAGTTCTTC. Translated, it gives CSVAPSGSGVQQLSSYNEQFF.

CDR3 amino acids: CASSIVAGYQETQYF. CDR3 DNA: TGTGCCAGTAGTATCGTCGCGGGGTACCAAGAGACCCAGTACTTC. V gene TRBV19 combines with J gene TRBJ2-5; TRBD2 is a possible D gene (6 bases). CDR3 length equals 15 residues. The ends were cut back, 3 bases at V and 0 bases at J, with 11 bases in the middle. Germline V lookup: CDR1 LNHDA, CDR2 SQIVND (reference sequence).

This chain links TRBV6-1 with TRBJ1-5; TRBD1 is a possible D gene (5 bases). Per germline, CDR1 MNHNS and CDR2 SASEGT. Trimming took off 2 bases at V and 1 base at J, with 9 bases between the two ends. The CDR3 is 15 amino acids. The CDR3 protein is CASSEQGGSNQPQHF. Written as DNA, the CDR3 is TGTGCCAGCAGTGAACAGGGCGGGAGCAATCAGCCCCAGCATTTT.